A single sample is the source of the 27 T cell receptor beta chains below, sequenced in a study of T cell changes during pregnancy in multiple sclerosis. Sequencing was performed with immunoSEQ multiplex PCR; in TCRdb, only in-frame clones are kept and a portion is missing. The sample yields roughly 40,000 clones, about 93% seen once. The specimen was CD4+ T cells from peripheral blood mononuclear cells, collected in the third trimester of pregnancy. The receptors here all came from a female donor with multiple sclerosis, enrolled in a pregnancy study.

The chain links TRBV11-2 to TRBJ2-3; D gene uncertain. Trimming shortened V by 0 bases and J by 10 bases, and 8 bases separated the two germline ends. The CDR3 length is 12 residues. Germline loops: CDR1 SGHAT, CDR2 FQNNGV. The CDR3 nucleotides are TGTGCCAGCAGCTTAGACGGTCTAGCGCAGTATTTT. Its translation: CASSLDGLAQYF.

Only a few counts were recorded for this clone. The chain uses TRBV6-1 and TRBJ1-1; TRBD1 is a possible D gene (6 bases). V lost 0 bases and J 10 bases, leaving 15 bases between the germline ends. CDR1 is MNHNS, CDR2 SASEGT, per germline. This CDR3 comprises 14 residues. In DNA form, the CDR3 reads TGTGCCAGCAGTGAAGCCACAGGGATGCGAGGAGCTTTCTTT. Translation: CASSEATGMRGAFF.

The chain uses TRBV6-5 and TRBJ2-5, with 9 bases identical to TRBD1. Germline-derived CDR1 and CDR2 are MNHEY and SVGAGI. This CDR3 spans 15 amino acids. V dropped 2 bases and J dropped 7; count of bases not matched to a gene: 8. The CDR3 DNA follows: TGTGCCAGCAGTTACCGGACAGGGGCGTCGAGGACCCAGTACTTC. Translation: CASSYRTGASRTQYF.

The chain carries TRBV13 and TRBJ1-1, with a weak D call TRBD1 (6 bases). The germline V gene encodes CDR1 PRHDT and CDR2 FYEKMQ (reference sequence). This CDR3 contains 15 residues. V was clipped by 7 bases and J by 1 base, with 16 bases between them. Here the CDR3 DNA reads TGTGCCAGCACCCTCCGGGGGGGGCGGAACACTGAAGCTTTCTTT. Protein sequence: CASTLRGGRNTEAFF.

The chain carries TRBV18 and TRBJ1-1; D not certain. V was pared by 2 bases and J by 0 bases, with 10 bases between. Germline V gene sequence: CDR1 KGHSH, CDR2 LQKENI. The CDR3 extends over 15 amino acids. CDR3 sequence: CASSPMNSMNTEAFF. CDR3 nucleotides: TGTGCCAGCTCACCAATGAACAGCATGAACACTGAAGCTTTCTTT.

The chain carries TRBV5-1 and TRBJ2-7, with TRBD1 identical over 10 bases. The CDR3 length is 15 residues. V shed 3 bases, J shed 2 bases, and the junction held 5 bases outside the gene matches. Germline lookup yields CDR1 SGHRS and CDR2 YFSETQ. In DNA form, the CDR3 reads TGCGCCAGCAGCTCCGGGGGACAGGGGACCTACGAGCAGTACTTC. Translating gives CASSSGGQGTYEQYF. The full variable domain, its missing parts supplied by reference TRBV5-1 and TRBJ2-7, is KAGVTQTPRYLIKTRGQQVTLSCSPISGHRSVSWYQQTPGQGLQFLFEYFSETQRNKGNFPGRFSGRQFSNSRSEMNVSTLELGDSALYLCASSSGGQGTYEQYFGPGTRLTVT.

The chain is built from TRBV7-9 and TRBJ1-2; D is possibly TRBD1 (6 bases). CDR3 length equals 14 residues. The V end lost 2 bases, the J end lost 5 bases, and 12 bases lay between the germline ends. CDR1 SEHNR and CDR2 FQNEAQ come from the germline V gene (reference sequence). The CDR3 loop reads CASSLPTGTYGYTF. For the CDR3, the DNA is TGTGCCAGCAGCTTACCGACAGGAACTTATGGCTACACCTTC.

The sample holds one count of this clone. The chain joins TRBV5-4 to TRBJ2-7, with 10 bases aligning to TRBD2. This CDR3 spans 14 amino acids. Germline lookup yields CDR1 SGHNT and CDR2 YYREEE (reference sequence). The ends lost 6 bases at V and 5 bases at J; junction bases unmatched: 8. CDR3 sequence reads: CASTEEREGNEQYF. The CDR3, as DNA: TGTGCCAGCACCGAAGAGCGGGAGGGAAACGAGCAGTACTTC.

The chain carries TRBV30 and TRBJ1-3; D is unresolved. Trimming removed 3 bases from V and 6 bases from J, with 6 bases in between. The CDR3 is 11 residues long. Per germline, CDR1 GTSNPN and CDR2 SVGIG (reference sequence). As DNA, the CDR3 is TGTGCCTGGAGCCCATCAAACACCATATATTTT. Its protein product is CAWSPSNTIYF.

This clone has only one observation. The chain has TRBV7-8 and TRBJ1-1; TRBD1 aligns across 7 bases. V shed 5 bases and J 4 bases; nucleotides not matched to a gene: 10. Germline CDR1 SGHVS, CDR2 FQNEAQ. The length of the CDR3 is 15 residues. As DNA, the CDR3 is TGTGCCAGCAGCACCCTGGTACAGGGGATCACTGAAGCTTTCTTT. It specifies CASSTLVQGITEAFF.

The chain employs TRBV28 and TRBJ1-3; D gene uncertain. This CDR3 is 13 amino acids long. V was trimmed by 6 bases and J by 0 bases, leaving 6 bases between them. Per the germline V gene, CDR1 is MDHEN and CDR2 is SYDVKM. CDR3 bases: TGTGCCAGCAGGGGAGGCTCTGGAAACACCATATATTTT. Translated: CASRGGSGNTIYF.

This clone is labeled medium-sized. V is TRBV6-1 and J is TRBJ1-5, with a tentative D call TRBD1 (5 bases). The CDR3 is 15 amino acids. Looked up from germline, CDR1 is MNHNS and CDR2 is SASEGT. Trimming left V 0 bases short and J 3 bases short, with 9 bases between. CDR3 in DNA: TGTGCCAGCAGTGAAGCTGCAGGGAACAATCAGCCCCAGCATTTT. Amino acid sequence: CASSEAAGNNQPQHF.

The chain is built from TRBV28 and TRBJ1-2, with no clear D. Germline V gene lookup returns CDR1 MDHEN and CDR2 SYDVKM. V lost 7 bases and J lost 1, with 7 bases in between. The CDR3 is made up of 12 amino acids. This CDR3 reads CASKSRNYGYTF. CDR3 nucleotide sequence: TGTGCCAGCAAAAGCCGTAACTATGGCTACACCTTC.

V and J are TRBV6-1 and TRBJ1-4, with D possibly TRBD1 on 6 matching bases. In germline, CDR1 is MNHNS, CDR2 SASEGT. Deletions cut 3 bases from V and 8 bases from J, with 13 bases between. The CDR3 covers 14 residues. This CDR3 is CASSDWQGTEKLFF. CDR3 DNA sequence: TGTGCCAGCAGTGACTGGCAGGGGACCGAAAAACTGTTTTTT.

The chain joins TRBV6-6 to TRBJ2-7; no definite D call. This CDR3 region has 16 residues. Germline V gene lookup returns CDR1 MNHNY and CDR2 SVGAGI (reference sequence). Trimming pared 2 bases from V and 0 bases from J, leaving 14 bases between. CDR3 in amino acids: CASSYRLAASSYEQYF. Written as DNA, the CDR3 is TGTGCCAGCAGTTACCGCTTGGCAGCGAGCTCCTACGAGCAGTACTTC.

The CDR3 spells CASSIRGLAVYEQYF. CDR3 nucleotides: TGTGCCAGTAGTATAAGGGGACTAGCGGTCTACGAGCAGTACTTC. The V call is TRBV19, the J call TRBJ2-7; 11 positions agree with TRBD2. The CDR3 is 15 residues long. Germline V gives CDR1 LNHDA, CDR2 SQIVND (reference sequence). V lost 2 bases, J lost 3 bases, and 3 bases stayed unmatched.

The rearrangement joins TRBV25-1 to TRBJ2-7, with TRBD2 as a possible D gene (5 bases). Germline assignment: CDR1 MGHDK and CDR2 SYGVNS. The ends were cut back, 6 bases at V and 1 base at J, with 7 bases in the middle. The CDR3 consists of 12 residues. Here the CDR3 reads CASSAGSYEQYF. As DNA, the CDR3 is TGTGCCAGCAGCGCGGGTTCCTACGAGCAGTACTTC.

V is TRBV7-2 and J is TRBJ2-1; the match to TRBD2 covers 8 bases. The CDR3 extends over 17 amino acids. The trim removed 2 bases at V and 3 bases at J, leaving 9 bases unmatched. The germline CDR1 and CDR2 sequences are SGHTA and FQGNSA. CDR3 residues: CASSLRSGTRFYNEQFF. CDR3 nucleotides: TGTGCCAGCAGCTTACGTTCCGGGACTAGGTTCTACAATGAGCAGTTCTTC.

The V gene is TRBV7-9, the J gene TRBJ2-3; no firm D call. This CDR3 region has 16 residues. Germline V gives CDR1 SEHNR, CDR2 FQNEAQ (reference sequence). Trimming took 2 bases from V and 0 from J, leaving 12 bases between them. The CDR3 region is CASSLTLAISTDTQYF. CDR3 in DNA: TGTGCCAGCAGCTTAACCCTCGCGATTAGCACAGATACGCAGTATTTT.

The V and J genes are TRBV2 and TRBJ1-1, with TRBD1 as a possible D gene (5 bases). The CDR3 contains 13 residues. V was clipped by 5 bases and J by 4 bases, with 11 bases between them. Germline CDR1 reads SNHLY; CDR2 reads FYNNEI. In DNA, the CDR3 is TGTGCCAGCAGTTTGGGCAGGGTCACTGAAGCTTTCTTT. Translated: CASSLGRVTEAFF.

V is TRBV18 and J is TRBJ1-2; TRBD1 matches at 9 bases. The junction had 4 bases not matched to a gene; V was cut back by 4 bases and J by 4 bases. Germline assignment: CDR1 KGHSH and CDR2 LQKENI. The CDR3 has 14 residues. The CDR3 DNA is TGTGCCAGCTCACTACAGGGGGCCGGCTATGGCTACACCTTC. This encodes CASSLQGAGYGYTF.

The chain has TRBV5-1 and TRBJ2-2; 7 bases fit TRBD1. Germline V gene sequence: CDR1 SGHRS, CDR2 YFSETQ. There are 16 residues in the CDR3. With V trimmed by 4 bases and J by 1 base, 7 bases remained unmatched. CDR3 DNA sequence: TGCGCCAGCAGCGGATGGACAGGATTGAACACCGGGGAGCTGTTTTTT. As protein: CASSGWTGLNTGELFF. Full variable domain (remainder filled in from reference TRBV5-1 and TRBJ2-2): KAGVTQTPRYLIKTRGQQVTLSCSPISGHRSVSWYQQTPGQGLQFLFEYFSETQRNKGNFPGRFSGRQFSNSRSEMNVSTLELGDSALYLCASSGWTGLNTGELFFGEGSRLTVL.

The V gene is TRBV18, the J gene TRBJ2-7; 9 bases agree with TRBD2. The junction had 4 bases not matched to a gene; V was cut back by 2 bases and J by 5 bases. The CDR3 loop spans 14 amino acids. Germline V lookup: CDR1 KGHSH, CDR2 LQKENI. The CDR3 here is CASSPKAGGNEQYF. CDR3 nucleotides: TGTGCCAGCTCACCAAAAGCGGGAGGTAACGAGCAGTACTTC. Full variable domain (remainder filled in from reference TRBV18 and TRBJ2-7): NAGVMQNPRHLVRRRGQEARLRCSPMKGHSHVYWYRQLPEEGLKFMVYLQKENIIDESGMPKERFSAEFPKEGPSILRIQQVVRGDSAAYFCASSPKAGGNEQYFGPGTRLTVT.

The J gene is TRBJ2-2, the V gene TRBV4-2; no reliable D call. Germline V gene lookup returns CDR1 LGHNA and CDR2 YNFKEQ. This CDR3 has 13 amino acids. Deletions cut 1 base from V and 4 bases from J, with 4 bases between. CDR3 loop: CASSQVSTGELFF. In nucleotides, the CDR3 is TGTGCCAGCAGCCAAGTGAGCACCGGGGAGCTGTTTTTT.

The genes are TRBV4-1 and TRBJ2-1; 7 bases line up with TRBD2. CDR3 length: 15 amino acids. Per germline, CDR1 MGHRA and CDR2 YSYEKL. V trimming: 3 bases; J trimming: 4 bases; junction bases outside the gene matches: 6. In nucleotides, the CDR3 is TGCGCCAGCAGCCATGGACTAGACCGGTACAATGAGCAGTTCTTC. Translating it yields CASSHGLDRYNEQFF.

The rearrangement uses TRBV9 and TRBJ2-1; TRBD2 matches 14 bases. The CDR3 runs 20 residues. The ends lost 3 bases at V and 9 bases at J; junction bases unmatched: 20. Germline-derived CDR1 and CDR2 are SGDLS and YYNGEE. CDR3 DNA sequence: TGTGCCAGCAGCGACCGCGGGACGGCAGGACTAGCGGGAGGAAGAGGTGAGCAGTTCTTC. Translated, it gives CASSDRGTAGLAGGRGEQFF.

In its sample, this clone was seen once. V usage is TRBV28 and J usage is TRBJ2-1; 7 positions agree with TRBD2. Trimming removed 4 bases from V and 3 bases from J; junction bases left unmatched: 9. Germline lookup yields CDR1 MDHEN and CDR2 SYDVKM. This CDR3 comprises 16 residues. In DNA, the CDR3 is TGTGCCAGCAGTTCCCCCGAGGGACTACTCTACAATGAGCAGTTCTTC. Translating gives CASSSPEGLLYNEQFF.